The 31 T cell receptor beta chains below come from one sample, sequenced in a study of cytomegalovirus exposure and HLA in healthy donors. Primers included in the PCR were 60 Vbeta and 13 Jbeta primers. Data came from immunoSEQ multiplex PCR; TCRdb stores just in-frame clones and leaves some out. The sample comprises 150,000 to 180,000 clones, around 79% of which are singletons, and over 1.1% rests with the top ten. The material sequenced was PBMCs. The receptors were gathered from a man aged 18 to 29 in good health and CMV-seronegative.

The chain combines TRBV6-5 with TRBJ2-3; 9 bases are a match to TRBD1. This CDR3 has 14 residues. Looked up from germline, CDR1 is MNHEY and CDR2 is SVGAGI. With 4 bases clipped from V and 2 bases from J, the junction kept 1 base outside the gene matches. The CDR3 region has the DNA TGTGCCAGCAGTTTACAGGGGGCCACAGATACGCAGTATTTT. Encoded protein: CASSLQGATDTQYF.

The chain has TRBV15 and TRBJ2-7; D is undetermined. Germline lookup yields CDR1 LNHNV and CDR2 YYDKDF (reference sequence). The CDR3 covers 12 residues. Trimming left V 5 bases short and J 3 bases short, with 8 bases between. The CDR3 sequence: CATSPRNYEQYF. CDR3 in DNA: TGTGCCACCAGCCCCCGTAACTACGAGCAGTACTTC.

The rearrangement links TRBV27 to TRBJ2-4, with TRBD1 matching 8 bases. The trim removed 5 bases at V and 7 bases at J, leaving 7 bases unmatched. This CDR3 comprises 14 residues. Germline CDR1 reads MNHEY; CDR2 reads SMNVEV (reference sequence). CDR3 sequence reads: CASSPMDRENIQYF. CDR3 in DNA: TGTGCCAGCAGTCCCATGGACAGGGAGAACATTCAGTACTTC.

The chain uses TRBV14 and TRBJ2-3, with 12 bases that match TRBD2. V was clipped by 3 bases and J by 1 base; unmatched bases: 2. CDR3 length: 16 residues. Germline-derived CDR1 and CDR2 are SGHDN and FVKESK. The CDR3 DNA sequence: TGTGCCAGCAGCCAGACTAGCGGGAGCCGCACAGATACGCAGTATTTT. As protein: CASSQTSGSRTDTQYF.

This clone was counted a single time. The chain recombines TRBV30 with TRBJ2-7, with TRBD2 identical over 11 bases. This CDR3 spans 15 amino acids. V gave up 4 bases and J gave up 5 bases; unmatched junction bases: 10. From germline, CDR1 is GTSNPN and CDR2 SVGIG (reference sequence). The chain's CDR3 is CAWTHSGRAPHEQYF. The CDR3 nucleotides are TGTGCCTGGACCCATAGCGGGAGGGCCCCCCACGAGCAGTACTTC.

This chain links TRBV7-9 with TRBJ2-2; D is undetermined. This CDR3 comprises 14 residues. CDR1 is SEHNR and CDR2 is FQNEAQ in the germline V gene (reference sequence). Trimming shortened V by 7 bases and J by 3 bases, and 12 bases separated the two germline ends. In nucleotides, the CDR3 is TGTGCCAGCACCTCCGCAGGCTACACCGGGGAGCTGTTTTTT. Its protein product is CASTSAGYTGELFF.

CDR3 in DNA: TGTGCCAGCACCGGGACAGGGGGAAATCAGCCCCAGCATTTT. This codes for CASTGTGGNQPQHF. The chain has TRBV2 and TRBJ1-5; TRBD1 matches at 11 bases. The V gene end was trimmed by 7 bases and the J gene end by 4 bases; junction bases not matched to a gene: 3. Germline-derived CDR1 and CDR2 are SNHLY and FYNNEI. CDR3 length: 14 amino acids.

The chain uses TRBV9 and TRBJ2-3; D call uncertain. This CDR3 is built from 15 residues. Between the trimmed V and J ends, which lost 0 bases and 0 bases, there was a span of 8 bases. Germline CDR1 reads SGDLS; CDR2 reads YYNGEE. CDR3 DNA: TGTGCCAGCAGCGTAGGGCATTCTAGCACAGATACGCAGTATTTT. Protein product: CASSVGHSSTDTQYF.

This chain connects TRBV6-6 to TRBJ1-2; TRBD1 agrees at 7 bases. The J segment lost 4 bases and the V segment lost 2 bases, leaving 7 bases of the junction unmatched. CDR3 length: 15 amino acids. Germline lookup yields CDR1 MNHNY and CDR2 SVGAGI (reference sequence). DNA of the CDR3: TGTGCCAGCAGTTACACTGAGACAGGGTTCTATGGCTACACCTTC. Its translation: CASSYTETGFYGYTF.

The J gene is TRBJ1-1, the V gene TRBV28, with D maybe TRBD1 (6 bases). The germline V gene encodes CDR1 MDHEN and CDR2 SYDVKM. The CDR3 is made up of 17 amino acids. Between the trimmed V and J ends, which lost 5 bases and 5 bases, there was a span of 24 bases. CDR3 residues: CASSPADHREGGTEAFF. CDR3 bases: TGTGCCAGCAGTCCCGCTGACCACAGGGAAGGGGGAACTGAAGCTTTCTTT.

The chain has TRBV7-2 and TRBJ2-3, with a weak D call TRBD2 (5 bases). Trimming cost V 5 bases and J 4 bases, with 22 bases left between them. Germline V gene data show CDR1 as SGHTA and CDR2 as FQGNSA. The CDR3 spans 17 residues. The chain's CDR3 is CASSTAGIPLSPDTQYF. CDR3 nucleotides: TGTGCCAGCAGCACCGCCGGGATCCCCCTTTCCCCAGATACGCAGTATTTT.

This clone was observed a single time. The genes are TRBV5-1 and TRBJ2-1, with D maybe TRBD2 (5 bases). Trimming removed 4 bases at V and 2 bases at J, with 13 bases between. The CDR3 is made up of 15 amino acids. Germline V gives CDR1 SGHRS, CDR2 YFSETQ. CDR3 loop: CASSPGKRTYNEQFF. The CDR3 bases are TGCGCCAGCAGCCCCGGAAAGCGGACCTACAATGAGCAGTTCTTC. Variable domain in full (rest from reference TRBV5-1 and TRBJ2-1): KAGVTQTPRYLIKTRGQQVTLSCSPISGHRSVSWYQQTPGQGLQFLFEYFSETQRNKGNFPGRFSGRQFSNSRSEMNVSTLELGDSALYLCASSPGKRTYNEQFFGPGTRLTVL.

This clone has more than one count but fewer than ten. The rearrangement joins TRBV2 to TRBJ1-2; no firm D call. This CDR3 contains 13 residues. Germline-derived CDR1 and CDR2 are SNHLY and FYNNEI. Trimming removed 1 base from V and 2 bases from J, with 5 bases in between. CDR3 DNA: TGTGCCAGCAGTGAAGGCAGAAACTATGGCTACACCTTC. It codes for CASSEGRNYGYTF.

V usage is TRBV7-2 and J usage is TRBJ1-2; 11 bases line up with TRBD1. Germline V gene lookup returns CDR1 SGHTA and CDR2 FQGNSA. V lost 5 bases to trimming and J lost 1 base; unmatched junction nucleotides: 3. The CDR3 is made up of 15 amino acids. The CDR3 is CASSGDRGVNYGYTF. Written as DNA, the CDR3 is TGTGCCAGCAGCGGGGACAGGGGGGTTAACTATGGCTACACCTTC.

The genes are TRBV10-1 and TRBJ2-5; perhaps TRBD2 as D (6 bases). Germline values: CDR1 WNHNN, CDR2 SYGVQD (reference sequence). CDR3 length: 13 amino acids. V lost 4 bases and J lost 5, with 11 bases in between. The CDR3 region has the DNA TGCGCCAGCAGTGCGGGTCTAGCGGAGACCCAGTACTTC. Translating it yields CASSAGLAETQYF.

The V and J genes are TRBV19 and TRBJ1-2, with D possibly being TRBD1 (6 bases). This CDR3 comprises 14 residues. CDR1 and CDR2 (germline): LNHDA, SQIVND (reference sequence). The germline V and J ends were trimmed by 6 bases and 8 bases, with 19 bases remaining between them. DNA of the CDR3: TGTGCCAGTAGCACACCCGGGGACATGTGGGGCTACACCTTC. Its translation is CASSTPGDMWGYTF. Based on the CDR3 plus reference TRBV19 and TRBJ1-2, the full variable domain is DGGITQSPKYLFRKEGQNVTLSCEQNLNHDAMYWYRQDPGQGLRLIYYSQIVNDFQKGDIAEGYSVSREKKESFPLTVTSAQKNPTAFYLCASSTPGDMWGYTFGSGTRLTVV.

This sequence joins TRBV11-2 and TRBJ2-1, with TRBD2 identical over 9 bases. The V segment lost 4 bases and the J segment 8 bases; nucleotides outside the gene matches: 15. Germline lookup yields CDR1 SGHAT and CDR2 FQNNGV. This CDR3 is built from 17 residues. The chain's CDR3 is CASSSLGPLAGRHEQFF. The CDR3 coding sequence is TGTGCCAGCAGCTCCTTGGGCCCTCTAGCGGGAAGGCATGAGCAGTTCTTC.

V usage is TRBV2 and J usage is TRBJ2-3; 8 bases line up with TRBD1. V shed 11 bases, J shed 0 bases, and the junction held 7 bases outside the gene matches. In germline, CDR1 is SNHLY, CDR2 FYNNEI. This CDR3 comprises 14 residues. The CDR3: CAVDWTGSTDTQYF. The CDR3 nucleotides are TGTGCCGTTGACTGGACAGGGAGCACAGATACGCAGTATTTT.

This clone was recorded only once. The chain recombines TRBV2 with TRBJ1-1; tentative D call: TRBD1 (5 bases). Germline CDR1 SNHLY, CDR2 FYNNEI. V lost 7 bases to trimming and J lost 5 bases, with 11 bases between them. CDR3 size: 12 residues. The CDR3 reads CASTPGGTEAFF. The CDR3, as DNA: TGTGCCAGCACCCCCGGGGGTACTGAAGCTTTCTTT.

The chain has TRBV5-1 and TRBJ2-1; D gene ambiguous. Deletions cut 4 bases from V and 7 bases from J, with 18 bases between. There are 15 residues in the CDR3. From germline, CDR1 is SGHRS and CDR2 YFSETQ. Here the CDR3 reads CASSEASFVGNEQFF. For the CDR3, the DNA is TGCGCCAGCAGCGAGGCCTCCTTCGTCGGAAATGAGCAGTTCTTC. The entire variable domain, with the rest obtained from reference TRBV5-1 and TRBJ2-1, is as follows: KAGVTQTPRYLIKTRGQQVTLSCSPISGHRSVSWYQQTPGQGLQFLFEYFSETQRNKGNFPGRFSGRQFSNSRSEMNVSTLELGDSALYLCASSEASFVGNEQFFGPGTRLTVL.

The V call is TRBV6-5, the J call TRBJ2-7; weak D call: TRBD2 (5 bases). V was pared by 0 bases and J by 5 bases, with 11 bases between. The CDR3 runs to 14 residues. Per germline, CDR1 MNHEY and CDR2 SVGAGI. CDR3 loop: CASSYSLGSHEQYF. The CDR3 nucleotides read TGTGCCAGCAGTTACTCCCTTGGGAGTCACGAGCAGTACTTC.

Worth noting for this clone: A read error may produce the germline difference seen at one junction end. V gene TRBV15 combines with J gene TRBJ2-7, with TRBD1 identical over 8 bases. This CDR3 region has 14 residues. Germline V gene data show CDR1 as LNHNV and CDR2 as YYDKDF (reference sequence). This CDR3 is CAISRETGAYEQYF. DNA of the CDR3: TGTGCCATCAGCAGAGAGACAGGGGCCTACGAGCAGTACTTC. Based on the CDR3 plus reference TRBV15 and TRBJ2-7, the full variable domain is DAMVIQNPRYQVTQFGKPVTLSCSQTLNHNVMYWYQQKSSQAPKLLFHYYDKDFNNEADTPDNFQSRRPNTSFCFLDIRSPGLGDTAMYLCAISRETGAYEQYFGPGTRLTVT.

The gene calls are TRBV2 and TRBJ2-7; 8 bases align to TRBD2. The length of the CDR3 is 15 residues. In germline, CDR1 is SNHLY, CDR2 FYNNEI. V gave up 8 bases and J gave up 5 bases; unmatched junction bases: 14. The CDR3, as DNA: TGTGCCAGCCTAAGGATTAGCGGGGCGGGTGACGAGCAGTACTTC. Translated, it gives CASLRISGAGDEQYF.

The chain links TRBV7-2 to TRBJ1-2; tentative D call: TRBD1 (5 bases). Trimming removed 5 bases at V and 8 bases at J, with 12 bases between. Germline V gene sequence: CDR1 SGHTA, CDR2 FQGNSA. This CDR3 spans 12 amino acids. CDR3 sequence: CASSPERGGYTF. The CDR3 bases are TGTGCCAGCAGCCCGGAGCGGGGGGGCTACACCTTC. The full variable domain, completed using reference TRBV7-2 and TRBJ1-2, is GAGVSQSPSNKVTEKGKDVELRCDPISGHTALYWYRQSLGQGLEFLIYFQGNSAPDKSGLPSDRFSAERTGGSVSTLTIQRTQQEDSAVYLCASSPERGGYTFGSGTRLTVV.

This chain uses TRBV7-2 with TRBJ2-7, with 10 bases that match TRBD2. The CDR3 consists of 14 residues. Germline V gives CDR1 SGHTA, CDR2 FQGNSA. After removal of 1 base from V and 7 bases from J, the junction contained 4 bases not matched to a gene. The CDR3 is CASSLEGSGREQYF. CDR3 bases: TGTGCCAGCAGCTTAGAAGGTAGCGGGAGGGAGCAGTACTTC.

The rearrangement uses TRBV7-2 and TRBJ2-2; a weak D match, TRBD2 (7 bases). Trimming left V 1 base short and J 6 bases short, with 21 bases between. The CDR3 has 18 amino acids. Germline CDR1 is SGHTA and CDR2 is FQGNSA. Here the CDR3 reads CASSLGPGGGRLPGELFF. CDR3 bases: TGTGCCAGCAGCTTAGGACCCGGGGGCGGGAGACTCCCCGGGGAGCTGTTTTTT.

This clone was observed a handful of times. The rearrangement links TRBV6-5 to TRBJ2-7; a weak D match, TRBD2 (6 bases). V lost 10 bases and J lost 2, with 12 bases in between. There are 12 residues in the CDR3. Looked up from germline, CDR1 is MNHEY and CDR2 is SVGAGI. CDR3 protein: CATLTSTYEQYF. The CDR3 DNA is TGTGCCACCCTGACTAGTACCTACGAGCAGTACTTC.

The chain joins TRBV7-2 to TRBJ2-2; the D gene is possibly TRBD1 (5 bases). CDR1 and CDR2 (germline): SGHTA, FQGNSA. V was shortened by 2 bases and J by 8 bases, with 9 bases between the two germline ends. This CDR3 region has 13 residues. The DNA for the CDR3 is TGTGCCAGCAGCTTACCCAGGGAAGGGGAGCTGTTTTTT. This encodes CASSLPREGELFF.

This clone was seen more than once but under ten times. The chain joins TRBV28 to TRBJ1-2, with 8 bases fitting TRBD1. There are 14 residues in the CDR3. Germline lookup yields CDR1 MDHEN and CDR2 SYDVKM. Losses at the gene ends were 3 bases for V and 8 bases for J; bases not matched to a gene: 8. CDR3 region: CASSLDRAMGGYTF. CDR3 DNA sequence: TGTGCCAGCAGTTTGGACAGGGCGATGGGCGGCTACACCTTC.

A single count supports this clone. CDR3 amino acids: CASTRQGTTNTEAFF. CDR3 nucleotides: TGTGCCAGTACCCGACAGGGGACCACGAACACTGAAGCTTTCTTT. The rearrangement uses TRBV19 and TRBJ1-1; 8 bases are a match to TRBD1. The CDR3 length is 15 residues. CDR1 and CDR2 (germline): LNHDA, SQIVND (reference sequence). J gave up 1 base and V 7 bases, and 8 bases lay outside the gene matches. The whole variable domain, remainder taken from reference TRBV19 and TRBJ1-1, is DGGITQSPKYLFRKEGQNVTLSCEQNLNHDAMYWYRQDPGQGLRLIYYSQIVNDFQKGDIAEGYSVSREKKESFPLTVTSAQKNPTAFYLCASTRQGTTNTEAFFGQGTRLTVV.

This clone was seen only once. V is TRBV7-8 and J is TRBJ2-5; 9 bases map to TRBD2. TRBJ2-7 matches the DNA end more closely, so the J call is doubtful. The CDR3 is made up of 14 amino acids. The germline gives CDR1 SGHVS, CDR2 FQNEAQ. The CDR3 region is CASSTGTSYHEQYF. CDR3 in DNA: TGTGCCAGCAGCACGGGGACTAGCTACCACGAGCAGTACTTC.